Below, 24 T cell receptor beta chains from the same sample are listed, as sequenced in a study of blood T cell repertoires in COVID-19. The protocol was immunoSEQ multiplex PCR, while the TCRdb copy is restricted to in-frame clones and leaves out a portion. The sample consists of 80,000 to 130,000 clones, 65% to 90% of them appearing once. The sequenced sample was PBMCs or T cells enriched from blood (not recorded which). The receptors here all came from a woman aged 45-65 years who had recovered from COVID-19.

The V gene is TRBV12-3 or TRBV12-4, the J gene TRBJ1-2; 8 bases match TRBD1. The V gene end was trimmed by 3 bases and the J gene end by 7 bases; junction bases not matched to a gene: 4. The CDR3 consists of 13 residues. CDR3 sequence reads: CASSFVTGGGYTF. The CDR3 bases are TGTGCCAGCAGTTTTGTAACAGGGGGTGGCTACACCTTC.

The chain employs TRBV18 and TRBJ2-1, with 11 bases matching TRBD2. Per germline, CDR1 KGHSH and CDR2 LQKENI. V dropped 0 bases and J dropped 9; count of bases not matched to a gene: 7. The CDR3 loop spans 16 amino acids. CDR3 sequence reads: CASSPPVAGGDTEQFF. The DNA for the CDR3 is TGTGCCAGCTCACCACCAGTAGCGGGGGGGGACACTGAGCAGTTCTTC.

This clone was detected only a few times. The CDR3 reads CASSLPDRGNTGELFF. CDR3 nucleotide sequence: TGTGCCAGCAGTTTGCCCGACAGGGGGAACACCGGGGAGCTGTTTTTT. V and J are TRBV27 and TRBJ2-2; 8 bases align to TRBD1. V dropped 3 bases and J dropped 1; count of bases not matched to a gene: 4. CDR3 length: 16 residues. The germline V gene has CDR1 MNHEY and CDR2 SMNVEV (reference sequence).

J is TRBJ1-6 and V is TRBV11-3; 7 positions agree with TRBD1. This CDR3 has 18 amino acids. Trimming took 5 bases from V and 7 from J; bases not matched to a gene: 17. Germline V gives CDR1 SGHNT, CDR2 YENEEA. The CDR3: CASSPLLSPTGRNSPLHF. Written as DNA, the CDR3 is TGTGCCAGCAGCCCCCTTCTTTCACCGACAGGGAGGAATTCACCCCTCCACTTT.

The chain recombines TRBV5-1 with TRBJ2-7, with D possibly TRBD1 on 6 matching bases. The CDR3 contains 15 residues. The V and J ends lost 0 bases and 3 bases respectively, with 13 bases between them. In germline, CDR1 is SGHRS, CDR2 YFSETQ. The CDR3 protein is CASSLAQGTLYEQYF. The DNA of the CDR3 is TGCGCCAGCAGCTTGGCCCAGGGGACCCTCTACGAGCAGTACTTC.

The count of this clone is one. This sequence joins TRBV7-3 and TRBJ2-5; D is undetermined. Trimming removed 4 bases at V and 3 bases at J, with 9 bases between. Germline V gene sequence: CDR1 SGHTA, CDR2 FQGTGA. The CDR3 sequence is 13 residues long. CDR3 amino acids: CASSSEVKETQYF. The CDR3 DNA sequence: TGTGCCAGCAGCTCAGAGGTTAAAGAGACCCAGTACTTC.

The chain links TRBV27 to TRBJ1-6; 7 bases line up with TRBD1. The CDR3 extends over 15 amino acids. Germline lookup yields CDR1 MNHEY and CDR2 SMNVEV (reference sequence). V trimming: 4 bases; J trimming: 3 bases; junction bases outside the gene matches: 3. The CDR3 DNA follows: TGTGCCAGCAGTTCTGGGACAGTCTATAATTCACCCCTCCACTTT. Translation gives CASSSGTVYNSPLHF.

This chain joins TRBV6-5 and TRBJ1-3; perhaps TRBD1 as D (6 bases). The CDR3 covers 16 residues. V lost 2 bases, J lost 2 bases, and 13 bases lay in between. Germline-derived CDR1 and CDR2 are MNHEY and SVGAGI. CDR3 region: CASSYGSPGAGNTIYF. The CDR3 DNA is TGTGCCAGCAGTTACGGGTCTCCAGGGGCTGGAAACACCATATATTTT.

This clone showed up just a few times. The V and J genes are TRBV27 and TRBJ1-2; possible D gene TRBD1, 5 bases. The CDR3 spans 12 residues. The V end lost 5 bases, the J end lost 13 bases, and 17 bases lay between the germline ends. The germline V gene encodes CDR1 MNHEY and CDR2 SMNVEV (reference sequence). CDR3 sequence: CASSRSQGLRTF. The DNA for the CDR3 is TGTGCCAGCAGTCGATCCCAGGGACTCCGCACCTTC.

The V and J genes are TRBV10-3 and TRBJ1-1, with D perhaps matching TRBD1 (5 bases). The germline CDR1 and CDR2 sequences are ENHRY and SYGVKD. V was shortened by 5 bases and J by 3 bases, with 19 bases between the two germline ends. The CDR3 consists of 16 residues. CDR3 amino acids: CAISPSTGGRDTEAFF. CDR3 bases: TGTGCCATCAGTCCCTCCACGGGGGGTCGGGACACTGAAGCTTTCTTT.

The rearrangement links TRBV7-9 to TRBJ1-5; TRBD1 matches 8 bases. Per germline, CDR1 SEHNR and CDR2 FQNEAQ (reference sequence). The CDR3 spans 16 residues. V dropped 5 bases and J dropped 5; count of bases not matched to a gene: 11. Here the CDR3 DNA reads TGTGCCAGCAGCCACCAAACAGGGGGGGTAGATCAGCCCCAGCATTTT. Translating gives CASSHQTGGVDQPQHF.

The chain links TRBV11-2 to TRBJ2-7; TRBD2 matches 15 bases. Trimming took 3 bases from V and 4 from J; bases not matched to a gene: 1. Per germline, CDR1 SGHAT and CDR2 FQNNGV. The length of the CDR3 is 15 residues. The DNA for the CDR3 is TGTGCCAGCAGCTTCGGACTAGCGGGAGGGTACGAGCAGTACTTC. Translated, it gives CASSFGLAGGYEQYF.

The chain combines TRBV4-2 with TRBJ1-1, with D possibly matching TRBD1 (5 bases). Trimming pared 3 bases from V and 11 bases from J, leaving 10 bases between. CDR3 length: 11 amino acids. Per the germline V gene, CDR1 is LGHNA and CDR2 is YNFKEQ. Here the CDR3 reads CASSQDTVAFF. The CDR3 nucleotides read TGTGCCAGCAGCCAGGACACAGTTGCTTTCTTT.

The V and J genes are TRBV11-2 and TRBJ2-5; 11 bases are a match to TRBD2. Germline V gene lookup returns CDR1 SGHAT and CDR2 FQNNGV. V shed 5 bases and J 4 bases; nucleotides not matched to a gene: 6. The CDR3 contains 15 residues. This CDR3 reads CASSNSGRGGETQYF. For the CDR3, the DNA is TGTGCCAGCAGCAATAGCGGGAGGGGTGGAGAGACCCAGTACTTC.

DNA of the CDR3: TGTGCCAGCAGTGAACTTCAGCTACTAGCGGGTAGCACAGATACGCAGTATTTT. Its protein product is CASSELQLLAGSTDTQYF. The chain links TRBV6-1 to TRBJ2-3; 9 bases map to TRBD2. The germline V gene has CDR1 MNHNS and CDR2 SASEGT. This CDR3 is built from 18 residues. J was trimmed by 0 bases and V by 2 bases; bases with no gene match: 9.

J is TRBJ1-1 and V is TRBV10-1; D perhaps matches TRBD1 (6 bases). Looked up from germline, CDR1 is WNHNN and CDR2 is SYGVQD (reference sequence). The CDR3 consists of 15 residues. The V and J ends lost 2 bases and 4 bases respectively, with 14 bases between them. The CDR3 coding sequence is TGCGCCAGCAGTGAGGGTAAAACAGGGTCCACTGAAGCTTTCTTT. Residues: CASSEGKTGSTEAFF.

V and J are TRBV6-5 and TRBJ2-2; TRBD1 matches 7 bases. Germline lookup yields CDR1 MNHEY and CDR2 SVGAGI. The junction had 3 bases not matched to a gene; V was cut back by 4 bases and J by 4 bases. The CDR3 has 14 residues. This chain's CDR3 is CASSSGQSTGELFF. The CDR3 region has the DNA TGTGCCAGCAGTTCGGGACAGAGCACCGGGGAGCTGTTTTTT.

This clone has a single count. J is TRBJ2-1 and V is TRBV10-3, with D tentatively TRBD1 (6 bases). Looked up from germline, CDR1 is ENHRY and CDR2 is SYGVKD. The ends were cut back, 5 bases at V and 6 bases at J, with 17 bases in the middle. CDR3 length: 15 amino acids. CDR3 sequence reads: CAISLDRPPGNEQFF. For the CDR3, the DNA is TGTGCCATCAGTCTCGACAGGCCGCCCGGCAATGAGCAGTTCTTC.

The V gene is TRBV5-5, the J gene TRBJ2-7, with 12 bases fitting TRBD1. V dropped 2 bases and J dropped 0; count of bases not matched to a gene: 6. Germline V gene data show CDR1 as SGHKS and CDR2 as YYEKEE (reference sequence). This CDR3 is 17 amino acids long. The CDR3 nucleotides read TGTGCCAGCAGCTTAACCGGGACAGGGGGCGCCTCCTACGAGCAGTACTTC. This sequence encodes CASSLTGTGGASYEQYF.

The chain has TRBV7-6 and TRBJ1-1, with D perhaps TRBD1 (5 bases). Trimming removed 3 bases from V and 1 base from J, with 9 bases in between. This CDR3 comprises 14 residues. Germline lookup yields CDR1 SGHVS and CDR2 FNYEAQ. Here the CDR3 DNA reads TGTGCCAGCAGCTTGGGGCAGGGGAACACTGAAGCTTTCTTT. The encoded protein is CASSLGQGNTEAFF.

CDR3 in amino acids: CASGTRFDNEQFF. Written as DNA, the CDR3 is TGTGCCAGTGGGACTAGATTTGACAATGAGCAGTTCTTC. The chain uses TRBV2 and TRBJ2-1; TRBD2 matches at 8 bases. V dropped 9 bases and J dropped 5; count of bases not matched to a gene: 6. CDR1 is SNHLY and CDR2 is FYNNEI in the germline V gene. The CDR3 runs to 13 residues.

J is TRBJ2-7 and V is TRBV29-1, with D perhaps TRBD1 (6 bases). The CDR3 covers 13 residues. Germline-derived CDR1 and CDR2 are SQVTM and ANQGSEA. V lost 4 bases and J 6 bases, leaving 16 bases between the germline ends. CDR3 region: CSVGAPHRVEQYF. The CDR3 coding sequence is TGCAGCGTTGGGGCCCCCCACAGGGTCGAGCAGTACTTC.

This chain links TRBV28 with TRBJ1-5; no reliable D call. The CDR3 length is 16 residues. Germline values: CDR1 MDHEN, CDR2 SYDVKM. Trimming took 3 bases from V and 1 from J, leaving 13 bases between them. CDR3 protein: CASSFAPMWSNQPQHF. CDR3 nucleotide sequence: TGTGCCAGCAGTTTTGCGCCCATGTGGAGCAATCAGCCCCAGCATTTT.

The chain employs TRBV7-9 and TRBJ1-2, with no clear D. Germline V gene lookup returns CDR1 SEHNR and CDR2 FQNEAQ (reference sequence). CDR3 size: 13 residues. The germline V and J ends were trimmed by 3 bases and 10 bases, with 15 bases remaining between them. In DNA form, the CDR3 reads TGTGCCAGCAGCTTGACCGCGTATCTAGCCTACACCTTC. Translating it yields CASSLTAYLAYTF.